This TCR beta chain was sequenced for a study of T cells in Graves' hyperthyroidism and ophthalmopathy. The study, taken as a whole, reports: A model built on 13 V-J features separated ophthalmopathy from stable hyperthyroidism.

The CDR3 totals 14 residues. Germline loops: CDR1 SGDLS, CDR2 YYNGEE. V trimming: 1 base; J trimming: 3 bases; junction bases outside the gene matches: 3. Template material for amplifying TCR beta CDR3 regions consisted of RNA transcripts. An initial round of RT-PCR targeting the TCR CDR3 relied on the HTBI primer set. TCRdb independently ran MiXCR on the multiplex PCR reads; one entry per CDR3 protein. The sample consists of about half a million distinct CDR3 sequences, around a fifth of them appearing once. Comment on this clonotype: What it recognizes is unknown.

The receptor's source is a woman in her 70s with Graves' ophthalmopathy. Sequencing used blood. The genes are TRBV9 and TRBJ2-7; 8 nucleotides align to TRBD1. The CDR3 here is CASSVRDRYYEQYF. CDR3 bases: TGTGCCAGCAGCGTAAGGGACAGGTACTACGAGCAGTACTTC.